This is a list of T cell receptor beta chains from one sample in a study of beta chain features in type 1 diabetes. Produced via immunoSEQ multiplex PCR; TCRdb's table is partial and in-frame only. The repertoire has about 160,000 clones, about 8.1% of them found once; the top ten carry approximately 0.56%. Sequenced material: central memory CD4+ T cells from blood. These receptor sequences come from a woman in her late teens or twenties with type 1 diabetes. Both conserved end residues are part of each CDR3. D genes are given only for firm matches. Only part of the rows carry a size: once, few, many, or a class if the clone is expanded.

>-|TRBJ2-7|TRBD1|TRBV29-1
CSVGDRRYEQYF
TGCAGCGTGGGGGACAGGCGTTACGAGCAGTACTTC
>few|TRBJ2-3|TRBD2|TRBV5-4
CASSPSGSPGDTQYF
TGTGCCAGCAGCCCCAGCGGGAGCCCGGGGGATACGCAGTATTTT
>-|TRBJ1-2|-|TRBV4-3
CASSQELQGGIGGYTF
TGCGCCAGCAGCCAAGAACTCCAGGGCGGGATCGGTGGCTACACCTTC
>-|TRBJ2-5|-|TRBV7-3
CASSGGIQETQYF
TGTGCCAGCAGCGGGGGGATTCAAGAGACCCAGTACTTC
>many|TRBJ2-3|-|TRBV2
CASSPGLSSDTQYF
TGTGCCAGCAGCCCGGGACTCTCGTCAGATACGCAGTATTTT
>few|TRBJ2-3|-|TRBV6-6
CASSPEATDTQYF
TGTGCCAGCAGTCCCGAAGCCACAGATACGCAGTATTTT
>few|TRBJ2-2|-|TRBV7-9
CASSRPGRERELFF
TGTGCCAGCAGCCGCCCTGGCAGGGAAAGGGAGCTGTTTTTT
>-|TRBJ1-4|-|TRBV20-1
CSASSQYKLFF
TGCAGTGCTAGCTCCCAGTATAAACTGTTTTTT
>many|TRBJ2-3|TRBD1|TRBV7-3
CASSVTGGAGTDTQYF
TGTGCCAGCAGCGTAACAGGGGGCGCCGGCACAGATACGCAGTATTTT
>-|TRBJ2-7|-|TRBV20-1
CSAPSDEQYF
TGCAGTGCCCCCAGCGACGAGCAGTACTTC
>few|TRBJ2-7|-|TRBV7-3
CASSLTAVLNEQYF
TGTGCCAGCAGCCTCACCGCGGTTTTAAACGAGCAGTACTTC
>-|TRBJ2-1|-|TRBV14
CASSQQPGSRTEQFF
TGTGCCAGCAGCCAACAACCCGGGAGTAGGACTGAGCAGTTCTTC
>few|TRBJ2-3|-|TRBV2
CASSVAQKDTQYF
TGTGCCAGCAGTGTCGCCCAGAAAGATACGCAGTATTTT
>few|TRBJ2-4|TRBD1|TRBV25-1
CASSETVGQGKVDIQYF
TGTGCCAGCAGTGAGACGGTGGGACAGGGCAAAGTGGACATTCAGTACTTC
>-|TRBJ2-7|-|TRBV27
CASSHDRKFEQYF
TGTGCCAGCAGTCATGACAGGAAGTTTGAGCAGTACTTC
>few|TRBJ1-6|-|TRBV2
CASTPGNSPLHF
TGTGCCAGCACTCCGGGGAATTCACCCCTCCACTTT
>few|TRBJ1-6|-|TRBV4-3
CASSQAGRNNSPLHF
TGCGCCAGCAGCCAGGCGGGACGGAATAATTCACCCCTCCACTTT
>few|TRBJ2-6|-|TRBV11-2
CASSFFGANVLTF
TGTGCCAGCAGCTTCTTCGGGGCCAACGTCCTGACTTTC
>-|TRBJ1-2|-|TRBV29-1
CSVGGGSYGYTF
TGCAGCGTTGGGGGGGGGAGCTATGGCTACACCTTC
>-|TRBJ2-7|TRBD1|TRBV6-5
CASSARDRGLEQYF
TGTGCCAGCAGTGCCCGGGACAGGGGGCTCGAGCAGTACTTC
>few|TRBJ1-2|TRBD1|TRBV7-2
CASSSGTGGSRGYTF
TGTGCCAGCAGCTCCGGGACAGGGGGTAGTAGGGGCTACACCTTC
>-|TRBJ2-7|TRBD1|TRBV29-1
CSARTGGSYEQYF
TGCAGCGCCAGGACAGGGGGCTCTTACGAGCAGTACTTC
>few|TRBJ1-1|TRBD1|TRBV27
CASSLWAGGNTEAFF
TGTGCCAGCAGTTTATGGGCAGGGGGGAACACTGAAGCTTTCTTT
>few|TRBJ1-2|TRBD1|TRBV18
CASSQDRGGDGYTF
TGTGCCAGCTCACAGGACAGGGGAGGGGATGGCTACACCTTC
>-|TRBJ1-3|-|TRBV6-6
CASIRGSGNTIYF
TGTGCCAGCATTAGAGGTTCTGGAAACACCATATATTTT
>few|TRBJ1-5|TRBD1|TRBV25-1
CASSEFNRGRSQPQHF
TGTGCCAGCAGTGAATTTAACAGGGGGCGCAGTCAGCCCCAGCATTTT
>few|TRBJ2-3|TRBD2|TRBV5-4
CASSFQLAGDTDTQYF
TGTGCCAGCAGCTTCCAACTAGCGGGAGACACAGATACGCAGTATTTT
>few|TRBJ1-5|TRBD1|TRBV4-3
CASSQEQRGRKHF
TGCGCCAGCAGCCAAGAACAGAGGGGGCGAAAACATTTT
>many|TRBJ2-7|TRBD1|TRBV23-1
CASSLHRGKSYEQYF
TGCGCCAGCAGTCTCCACAGGGGAAAATCCTACGAGCAGTACTTC
>few|TRBJ2-7|-|TRBV20-1
CSATPGDEQYF
TGCAGTGCTACCCCCGGGGACGAGCAGTACTTC
>few|TRBJ1-1|-|TRBV7-6
CASSSGRGARTEAFF
TGTGCCAGCAGCTCTGGCCGGGGGGCGCGTACTGAAGCTTTCTTT
>-|TRBJ1-2|TRBD1|TRBV30
CAWSGTTGTAYGYTF
TGTGCCTGGAGTGGCACTACCGGGACAGCGTATGGCTACACCTTC
>few|TRBJ2-1|-|TRBV5-6
CASTIPGLGSYNEQFF
TGTGCCAGCACCATCCCGGGACTTGGCTCCTACAATGAGCAGTTCTTC
>-|TRBJ2-1|-|TRBV28
CASSLGSNEQFF
TGTGCCAGCAGTTTGGGGAGCAATGAGCAGTTCTTC
>few|TRBJ1-1|-|TRBV5-4
CASSPTQGGTEAFF
TGTGCCAGCAGCCCAACTCAGGGTGGTACTGAAGCTTTCTTT
>many|TRBJ1-3|TRBD1|TRBV7-2
CASSYQGAAGNTIYF
TGTGCCAGCAGCTATCAGGGGGCGGCTGGAAACACCATATATTTT
>-|TRBJ2-3|TRBD1|TRBV9
CASSVAPGQSTDTQYF
TGTGCCAGCAGCGTAGCCCCGGGACAGAGCACAGATACGCAGTATTTT
>-|TRBJ2-5|TRBD2|TRBV5-4
CASSPWTSGLIRETQYF
TGTGCCAGCAGCCCTTGGACTAGCGGACTGATTCGGGAGACCCAGTACTTC
>many|TRBJ2-1|-|TRBV4-3
CASSQDETGVDEQFF
TGCGCCAGCAGCCAAGATGAAACCGGGGTCGATGAGCAGTTCTTC
>-|TRBJ1-1|TRBD1|TRBV28
CASSIGTGDTEAFF
TGTGCCAGCAGTATCGGGACAGGGGACACTGAAGCTTTCTTT
>few|TRBJ2-3|-|TRBV11-1
CASRETGLRSTDTQYF
TGTGCCAGCAGAGAAACAGGGTTAAGGAGCACAGATACGCAGTATTTT
>-|TRBJ2-1|-|TRBV7-2
CASSVRQSTGLNEQFF
TGTGCCAGCAGCGTTCGACAGTCCACCGGCCTCAATGAGCAGTTCTTC
>-|TRBJ1-4|-|TRBV9
CASSVQGTNEKLFF
TGTGCCAGCAGCGTACAGGGCACTAATGAAAAACTGTTTTTT
>-|TRBJ2-2|-|TRBV7-2
CASSFSPNTGELFF
TGTGCCAGCAGCTTTAGCCCGAACACCGGGGAGCTGTTTTTT
>-|TRBJ2-7|TRBD2|TRBV7-2
CASSLMLAGPYEQYF
TGTGCCAGCAGCTTAATGCTAGCGGGACCCTACGAGCAGTACTTC
>-|TRBJ1-3|-|TRBV9
CASSVRGAWGGDTIYF
TGTGCCAGCAGCGTCAGGGGAGCGTGGGGAGGGGACACCATATATTTT
>-|TRBJ2-1|-|TRBV2
CASKLENEQFF
TGTGCCAGCAAGTTGGAGAATGAGCAGTTCTTC
>-|TRBJ2-1|TRBD2|TRBV6-5
CASSYTSGSYNEQFF
TGTGCCAGCAGTTACACTAGCGGAAGCTACAATGAGCAGTTCTTC
>-|TRBJ2-2|-|TRBV25-1
CASTYALSPTGELFF
TGTGCCAGCACGTATGCCCTATCGCCCACCGGGGAGCTGTTTTTT
>-|TRBJ2-7|TRBD2|TRBV7-3
CASSSRLADEQYF
TGTGCCAGCAGCTCCAGACTAGCGGACGAGCAGTACTTC
>-|TRBJ2-2|TRBD2|TRBV4-2
CASSQDWGGGELFF
TGTGCCAGCAGCCAAGACTGGGGGGGCGGGGAGCTGTTTTTT
>many|TRBJ2-7|-|TRBV7-2
CASSSRAGSSYEQYF
TGTGCCAGCAGCTCACGGGCAGGGTCCTCCTACGAGCAGTACTTC
>few|TRBJ1-2|TRBD1|TRBV11-3
CASSSRQGLGYTF
TGTGCCAGCAGCTCGAGACAGGGGTTGGGCTACACCTTC
>few|TRBJ2-7|-|TRBV27
CASSQATVSYEQYF
TGTGCCAGCAGCCAAGCAACGGTCTCCTACGAGCAGTACTTC
>-|TRBJ2-1|TRBD2|TRBV19
CASSILTSGIPGVAYNEQFF
TGTGCCAGTAGTATCCTAACTAGCGGCATTCCGGGAGTGGCCTACAATGAGCAGTTCTTC
>-|TRBJ2-1|TRBD2|TRBV5-1
CASSLANGRAVDEQFF
TGCGCCAGCAGCTTGGCCAACGGGAGGGCCGTCGATGAGCAGTTCTTC
>-|TRBJ1-2|-|TRBV4-3
CASSKGNRVAWGYTF
TGCGCCAGCAGCAAAGGGAACAGGGTAGCCTGGGGCTACACCTTC
>-|TRBJ1-4|TRBD1|TRBV15
CATGLGGNRGEKLFF
TGTGCCACTGGTCTCGGGGGAAACAGGGGGGAAAAACTGTTTTTT